These 21 T cell receptor beta chains share one sample of origin, sequenced in a study of glioma-infiltrating T cells. Using RNA template, CDR3s of TCR alpha and beta were amplified with iRepertoire arm-PCR. Each CDR3 protein is one row after TCRdb ran MiXCR on the multiplex PCR reads. The table lists fewer than 200,000 distinct CDR3 sequences, around 32% of them singletons. The sequencing input was glioma tissue, nonneoplastic brain tissue, or PBMCs (not recorded which). The origin of the receptors is a human donor with low-grade glioma or glioblastoma, undergoing nonglioma brain surgery, or in good health (not recorded which).

CDR3 in amino acids: CASSSTGGKETQYF. CDR3 nucleotide sequence: TGTGCCAGCAGCTCGACAGGGGGGAAAGAGACCCAGTACTTC. The chain is built from TRBV7-3 and TRBJ2-5; 9 nucleotides align to TRBD1. The CDR3 runs to 14 residues. V trimming: 4 bases; J trimming: 3 bases; junction bases outside the gene matches: 3. The germline gives CDR1 SGHTA, CDR2 FQGTGA.

V gene TRBV7-2 combines with J gene TRBJ2-1; 10 nucleotides agree with TRBD1. Germline lookup yields CDR1 SGHTA and CDR2 FQGNSA. The V gene end was trimmed by 5 bases and the J gene end by 9 bases; junction bases not matched to a gene: 13. The CDR3 is made up of 16 amino acids. In nucleotides, the CDR3 is TGTGCCAGCAGCGGACAAAGAGGGACAGGGGCCAGTGAGCAGTTCTTC. It translates to CASSGQRGTGASEQFF.

The gene calls are TRBV27 and TRBJ2-7; tentative D call: TRBD2 (5 bases). Looked up from germline, CDR1 is MNHEY and CDR2 is SMNVEV (reference sequence). The CDR3 has 12 amino acids. The DNA of the CDR3 is TGTGTTAGCAGTCCCGGGACCTACGAGCAGTACTTC. Its protein product is CVSSPGTYEQYF.

This clonotype was observed at least ten times. The chain couples TRBV6-2 or TRBV6-3 to TRBJ2-2, with D possibly being TRBD2 (5 bases). V was pared by 7 bases and J by 0 bases, with 12 bases between. The germline V gene encodes CDR1 MNHEY and CDR2 SVGEGT. The CDR3 extends over 15 amino acids. The CDR3 loop reads CASNRNGANTGELFF. In nucleotides, the CDR3 is TGTGCCAGCAATCGCAACGGGGCGAACACCGGGGAGCTGTTTTTT.

This clonotype was seen only a few times. The chain has TRBV7-2 and TRBJ2-5; 10 nucleotides agree with TRBD1. This CDR3 has 15 amino acids. J gave up 5 bases and V 0 bases, and 3 bases lay outside the gene matches. Germline CDR1 SGHTA, CDR2 FQGNSA. DNA for the CDR3: TGTGCCAGCAGCTTAGCGGGACAGGGGTCGGAGACCCAGTACTTC. It is translated as CASSLAGQGSETQYF.

This clonotype was recorded at least ten times. CDR3 coding DNA: TGTGCCAGCTCGCCCGAAGGACAGGGGAACTATGGCTACACCTTC. Protein sequence: CASSPEGQGNYGYTF. The J gene is TRBJ1-2, the V gene TRBV18; 9 nucleotides agree with TRBD1. J lost 2 bases, V lost 6 bases, and 7 bases had no gene match. CDR1 and CDR2 (germline): KGHSH, LQKENI. The CDR3 sequence is 15 residues long.

The sample holds many counts of this clonotype. The chain carries TRBV6-2 or TRBV6-3 and TRBJ2-6; D is ambiguous. The CDR3 is made up of 13 amino acids. Trimming removed 10 bases from V and 0 bases from J, with 7 bases in between. Germline lookup yields CDR1 MNHEY and CDR2 SVGEGT. The CDR3 nucleotides are TGTGCCACCGTCCCCTCTGGGGCCAACGTCCTGACTTTC. This translates into CATVPSGANVLTF.

The chain has TRBV11-1 and TRBJ2-7; tentatively, D is TRBD2 (6 bases). Germline V gene lookup returns CDR1 SGHAT and CDR2 FQDESV (reference sequence). This CDR3 is built from 15 residues. Trimming left V 3 bases short and J 5 bases short, with 17 bases between. The CDR3 DNA sequence: TGTGCCAGCAGCTTCCCTCTTGCGGGATCGCACGAGCAGTACTTC. Amino acids: CASSFPLAGSHEQYF.

The V and J genes are TRBV12-3 or TRBV12-4 and TRBJ2-4, with 7 bases fitting TRBD2. V lost 7 bases to trimming and J lost 7 bases; unmatched junction nucleotides: 7. The length of the CDR3 is 13 residues. Written as DNA, the CDR3 is TGTGCCAGCACCGTGGGGGGGTTGAACATTCAGTACTTC. Its translation: CASTVGGLNIQYF.

This clonotype was counted ten times or more. The chain has TRBV20-1 and TRBJ2-1; TRBD2 agrees at 12 bases. Looked up from germline, CDR1 is DFQATT and CDR2 is SNEGSKA (reference sequence). The CDR3 is made up of 17 amino acids. With 3 bases clipped from V and 5 bases from J, the junction kept 11 bases outside the gene matches. CDR3 nucleotide sequence: TGCAGTGCTAGGACTAGCGGGAGTAGGGCTAGAAACAATGAGCAGTTCTTC. Translation: CSARTSGSRARNNEQFF.

This clonotype has at least ten counts. The chain is built from TRBV28 and TRBJ2-5, with TRBD2 identical over 10 bases. V lost 5 bases, J lost 4 bases, and 4 bases stayed unmatched. In germline, CDR1 is MDHEN, CDR2 SYDVKM. The CDR3 is 14 amino acids. This CDR3 reads CASSPAGGRETQYF. The CDR3 nucleotides read TGTGCCAGCAGTCCAGCGGGAGGGCGAGAGACCCAGTACTTC.

This clonotype was seen ten or more times. CDR3: CASSSPSSGNTIYF. The CDR3 DNA follows: TGTGCCAGCAGTTCTCCCTCCTCTGGAAACACCATATATTTT. The V and J genes are TRBV28 and TRBJ1-3; no firm D call. Deletions cut 4 bases from V and 0 bases from J, with 7 bases between. This CDR3 spans 14 amino acids. In germline, CDR1 is MDHEN, CDR2 SYDVKM.

This clonotype has ten or more counts. This chain joins TRBV6-2 or TRBV6-3 and TRBJ2-1; D might be TRBD2 (6 bases). CDR3 size: 12 residues. Trimming cost V 6 bases and J 6 bases, with 9 bases left between them. Germline V gives CDR1 MNHEY, CDR2 SVGEGT. CDR3 in DNA: TGTGCCAGCAGCCTGACTAGCAATGAGCAGTTCTTC. Translating gives CASSLTSNEQFF.

This clonotype was found once. V is TRBV6-1 and J is TRBJ1-2; D is perhaps TRBD1 (6 bases). CDR1 and CDR2 (germline): MNHNS, SASEGT. Trimming stripped 4 bases from V and 4 bases from J, with 13 bases between. The CDR3 loop spans 14 amino acids. CDR3 region: CASSAVTGSYGYTF. The CDR3 nucleotides are TGTGCCAGCAGTGCGGTGACAGGTTCCTATGGCTACACCTTC.

There are many counts of this clonotype. The chain couples TRBV28 to TRBJ2-2, with a possible D match to TRBD2 (6 bases). Germline lookup yields CDR1 MDHEN and CDR2 SYDVKM. V dropped 3 bases and J dropped 7 bases, with 12 bases sitting between them. The CDR3 contains 14 residues. CDR3 sequence (DNA): TGTGCCAGCAGTTTTCAGGGACTTGGCGGGGAGCTGTTTTTT. It translates to CASSFQGLGGELFF. Supplemented by reference TRBV28 and TRBJ2-2, the full variable domain reads DVKVTQSSRYLVKRTGEKVFLECVQDMDHENMFWYRQDPGLGLRLIYFSYDVKMKEKGDIPEGYSVSREKKERFSLILESASTNQTSMYLCASSFQGLGGELFFGEGSRLTVL.

This clonotype was seen only once. A read error may be the cause here, since a much bigger clone is one base away. The chain carries TRBV6-1 and TRBJ2-1; TRBD2 matches 9 bases. The CDR3 loop spans 13 amino acids. Germline trimming cut 8 bases from V and 3 bases from J; bases unmatched to any gene: 2. Germline CDR1 reads MNHNS; CDR2 reads SASEGT. As DNA, the CDR3 is TGTGCCAGCGGACTAGCGCTCTACAATGAGCAGTTCTTC. Translation: CASGLALYNEQFF.

The chain couples TRBV5-1 to TRBJ2-2, with D perhaps matching TRBD2 (5 bases). V shed 4 bases and J shed 1 base, with 8 bases lying between them. The CDR3 loop spans 14 amino acids. CDR1 and CDR2 from the germline V gene are SGHRS and YFSETQ. The CDR3, as DNA: TGCGCCAGCAGCCGAGGAGGGAACACCGGGGAGCTGTTTTTT. Its protein product is CASSRGGNTGELFF.

This chain joins TRBV29-1 and TRBJ2-3, with D possibly matching TRBD2 (6 bases). This CDR3 spans 12 amino acids. V lost 5 bases and J lost 4, with 10 bases in between. Germline values: CDR1 SQVTM, CDR2 ANQGSEA. The CDR3 nucleotides are TGCAGCGTTTCTCCGGGGGCAGATACGCAGTATTTT. It encodes CSVSPGADTQYF.

On this clonotype itself: This may be a read error, as it is one base from a much larger clone. The rearrangement links TRBV7-2 to TRBJ2-5; D uncertain. CDR1 SGHTA and CDR2 FQGNSA come from the germline V gene. The CDR3 contains 13 residues. The CDR3: CASSRSVQETRYF. In DNA, the CDR3 is TGTGCCAGCAGCCGTTCAGTACAAGAGACCCGGTACTTC. The variable domain in full, with the rest retrieved from reference TRBV7-2 and TRBJ2-5, is GAGVSQSPSNKVTEKGKDVELRCDPISGHTALYWYRQSLGQGLEFLIYFQGNSAPDKSGLPSDRFSAERTGGSVSTLTIQRTQQEDSAVYLCASSRSVQETRYFGPGTRLLVL.

This clonotype was found a few times. V is TRBV6-1 and J is TRBJ2-5, with TRBD2 identical over 10 bases. The CDR3 loop spans 18 amino acids. J lost 4 bases, V lost 6 bases, and 17 bases had no gene match. Per the germline V gene, CDR1 is MNHNS and CDR2 is SASEGT. The CDR3 nucleotides read TGTGCCAGCAGGGATTCTCTCTGGACTAGCGGAAAGGGAGAGACCCAGTACTTC. This encodes CASRDSLWTSGKGETQYF.

Only a few counts were recorded for this clonotype. The CDR3 loop reads CASSSTGGLEPQHF. CDR3 nucleotides: TGTGCCAGCTCATCGACAGGGGGGCTGGAGCCCCAGCATTTT. This chain connects TRBV18 to TRBJ1-5, with 9 nucleotides matching TRBD1. V was pared by 5 bases and J by 8 bases, with 7 bases of the junction left unmatched. Looked up from germline, CDR1 is KGHSH and CDR2 is LQKENI. This CDR3 is 14 amino acids long.